This entry is about one T cell receptor beta chain. The data originate from a study of PD-1 blockade in classical Hodgkin lymphoma. Every patient was affected by relapse after autologous stem cell transplantation, while exposure to brentuximab vedotin was not uniform. Germline V gives CDR1 MDHEN, CDR2 SYDVKM. V lost 10 bases, J lost 1 base, and 11 bases lay in between. There are 13 residues in the CDR3. Using immunoSEQ multiplex PCR, the repertoire was profiled, and TCRdb retains in-frame clones only, with some absent. The sample shows 35,000 to 45,000 clones, 69% of them seen only once. The source was peripheral blood mononuclear cells (PBMCs), collected before the second cycle of nivolumab. This TCR was recovered from a human donor with classical Hodgkin lymphoma. J is TRBJ2-1 and V is TRBV28, with D perhaps TRBD2 (6 bases). The CDR3 reads CATRLVSYNEQFF. For the CDR3, the DNA is TGTGCCACCCGACTAGTGTCCTACAATGAGCAGTTCTTC. The full variable domain, in which reference TRBV28 and TRBJ2-1 provide the parts outside the CDR3, is DVKVTQSSRYLVKRTGEKVFLECVQDMDHENMFWYRQDPGLGLRLIYFSYDVKMKEKGDIPEGYSVSREKKERFSLILESASTNQTSMYLCATRLVSYNEQFFGPGTRLTVL.